The present entry profiles one TCR beta chain with its context. Its cognate antigen is unknown. Germline CDR1 is MNHNY and CDR2 is SVGAGI (reference sequence). The CDR3 runs 17 residues. Trimming took 5 bases from V and 5 from J; bases not matched to a gene: 13. TCRdb reprocessed the 5' RACE reads via MiXCR and lists one record per CDR3 protein. The data contain approximately 93,000 distinct CDR3 sequences, roughly 5.2% of them singletons. This entry comes from a study of T cells after yellow fever vaccination. Study conclusions and caveats: Contamination by abundant bulk-population clonotypes could be present in FACS-sorted repertoires.

V gene TRBV6-6 combines with J gene TRBJ1-5; 9 bases fit TRBD1. The sequencing here drew on CD8+ T cells sorted from PBMCs, taken 10 days after the yellow fever booster vaccination. This sequence originates from a man between 18 and 29 years old who received the YFV17D yellow fever vaccine. The CDR3 DNA reads TGTGCCAGCAGTGCCCTATGGGGACAGGGAGAGGATCAGCCCCAGCATTTT. This gives the protein CASSALWGQGEDQPQHF.